This T cell receptor (beta chain) is drawn from a study of somatic mutations in cytotoxic T cells in rheumatoid arthritis. Data came from immunoSEQ multiplex PCR; TCRdb stores just in-frame clones and leaves some out. This sample carries approximately 13,000 clones, around 80% of them seen once, and the ten largest clones take around 7%. The CDR3 is 17 amino acids. Trimming took 3 bases from V and 7 from J; bases not matched to a gene: 11. Germline CDR1 is MNHEY and CDR2 is SMNVEV (reference sequence). The gene calls are TRBV27 and TRBJ1-4; 10 nucleotides agree with TRBD1. This sequence was found in an adult with rheumatoid arthritis. Sequencing was performed on CD8+ T cells sorted from blood. The CDR3 protein is CASSFRGQGVSREKLFF. CDR3 DNA sequence: TGTGCCAGCAGTTTCCGAGGACAGGGGGTCAGTCGTGAAAAACTGTTTTTT. Filled out from reference TRBV27 and TRBJ1-4, the complete variable domain reads EAQVTQNPRYLITVTGKKLTVTCSQNMNHEYMSWYRQDPGLGLRQIYYSMNVEVTDKGDVPEGYKVSRKEKRNFPLILESPSPNQTSLYFCASSFRGQGVSREKLFFGSGTQLSVL.